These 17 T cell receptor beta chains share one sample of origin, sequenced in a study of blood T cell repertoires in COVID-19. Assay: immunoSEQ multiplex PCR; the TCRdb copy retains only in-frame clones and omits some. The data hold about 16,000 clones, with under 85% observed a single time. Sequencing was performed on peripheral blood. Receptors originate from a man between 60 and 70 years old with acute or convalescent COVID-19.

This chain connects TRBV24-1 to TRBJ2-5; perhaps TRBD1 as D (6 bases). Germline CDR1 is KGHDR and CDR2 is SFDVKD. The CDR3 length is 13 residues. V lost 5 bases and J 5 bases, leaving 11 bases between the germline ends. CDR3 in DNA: TGTGCCACCAGTGCCCACAGGGCGGAGACCCAGTACTTC. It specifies CATSAHRAETQYF.

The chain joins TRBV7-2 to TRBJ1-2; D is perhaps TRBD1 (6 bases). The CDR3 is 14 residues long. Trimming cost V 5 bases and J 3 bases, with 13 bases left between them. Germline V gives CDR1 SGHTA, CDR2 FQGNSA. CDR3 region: CASSPWTADYGYTF. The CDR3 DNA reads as TGTGCCAGCAGCCCCTGGACAGCAGACTATGGCTACACCTTC.

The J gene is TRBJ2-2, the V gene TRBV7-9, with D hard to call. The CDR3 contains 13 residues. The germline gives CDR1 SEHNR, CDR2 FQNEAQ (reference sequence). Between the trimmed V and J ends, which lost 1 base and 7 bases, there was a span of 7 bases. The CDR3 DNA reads TGTGCCAGCAGCTTAGAGAGATTCGGGGAGCTGTTTTTT. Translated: CASSLERFGELFF.

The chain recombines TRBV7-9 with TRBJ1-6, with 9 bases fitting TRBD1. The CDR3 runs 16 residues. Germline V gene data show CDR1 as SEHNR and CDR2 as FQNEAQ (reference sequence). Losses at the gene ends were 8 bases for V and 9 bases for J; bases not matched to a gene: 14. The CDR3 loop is CASRSSTGGLGSPLHF. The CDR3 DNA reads TGTGCCAGCCGCTCGTCCACAGGGGGCCTGGGTTCACCCCTCCACTTT. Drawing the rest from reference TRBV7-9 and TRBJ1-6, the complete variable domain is DTGVSQNPRHKITKRGQNVTFRCDPISEHNRLYWYRQTLGQGPEFLTYFQNEAQLEKSRLLSDRFSAERPKGSFSTLEIQRTEQGDSAMYLCASRSSTGGLGSPLHFGNGTRLTVT.

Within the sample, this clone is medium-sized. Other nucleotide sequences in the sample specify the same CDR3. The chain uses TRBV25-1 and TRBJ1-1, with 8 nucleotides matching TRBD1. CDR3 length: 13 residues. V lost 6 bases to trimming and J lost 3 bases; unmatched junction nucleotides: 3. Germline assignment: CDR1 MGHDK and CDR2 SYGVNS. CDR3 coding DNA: TGTGCCAGCAGCTACAGGGGGGACACTGAAGCTTTCTTT. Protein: CASSYRGDTEAFF.

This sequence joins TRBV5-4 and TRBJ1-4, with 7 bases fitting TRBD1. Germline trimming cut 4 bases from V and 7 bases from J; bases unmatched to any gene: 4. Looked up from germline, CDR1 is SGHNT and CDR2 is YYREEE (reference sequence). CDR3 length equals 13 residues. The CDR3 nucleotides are TGTGCCAGCAGCACCGACAGGGTTGAAAAACTGTTTTTT. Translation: CASSTDRVEKLFF.

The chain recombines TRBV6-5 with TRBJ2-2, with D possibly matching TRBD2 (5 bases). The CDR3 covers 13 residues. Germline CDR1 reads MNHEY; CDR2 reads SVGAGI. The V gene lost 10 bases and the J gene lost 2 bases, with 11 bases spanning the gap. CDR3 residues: CATSEANTGELFF. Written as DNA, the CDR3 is TGTGCCACCTCGGAGGCAAACACCGGGGAGCTGTTTTTT.

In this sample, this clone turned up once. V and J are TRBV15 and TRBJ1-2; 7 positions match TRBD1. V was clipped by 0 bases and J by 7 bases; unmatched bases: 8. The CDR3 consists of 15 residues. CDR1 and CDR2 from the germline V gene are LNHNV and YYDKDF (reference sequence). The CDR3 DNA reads TGTGCCACCAGCAGAGAAGTGGTAGGGGGCATTGGCTACACCTTC. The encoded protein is CATSREVVGGIGYTF.

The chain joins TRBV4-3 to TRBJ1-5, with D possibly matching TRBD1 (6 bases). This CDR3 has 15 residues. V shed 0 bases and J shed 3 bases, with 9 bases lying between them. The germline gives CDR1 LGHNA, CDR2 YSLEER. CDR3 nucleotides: TGCGCCAGCAGCCAAGAATGGACAGACAATCAGCCCCAGCATTTT. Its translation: CASSQEWTDNQPQHF.

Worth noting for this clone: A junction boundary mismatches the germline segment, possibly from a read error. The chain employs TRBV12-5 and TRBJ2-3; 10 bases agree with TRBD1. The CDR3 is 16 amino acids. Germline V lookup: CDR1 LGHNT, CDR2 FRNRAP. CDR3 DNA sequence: TGTGCTAGTGGGTTGGGGGTGGGACAGGGGATTGATACGCAGTATTTT. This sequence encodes CASGLGVGQGIDTQYF.

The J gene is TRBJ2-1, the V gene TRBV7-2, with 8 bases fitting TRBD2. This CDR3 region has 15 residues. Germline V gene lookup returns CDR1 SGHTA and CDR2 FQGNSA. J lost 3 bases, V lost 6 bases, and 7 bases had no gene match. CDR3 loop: CASRDSAGDYNEQFF. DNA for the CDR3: TGTGCCAGCAGGGACTCAGCGGGAGACTACAATGAGCAGTTCTTC.

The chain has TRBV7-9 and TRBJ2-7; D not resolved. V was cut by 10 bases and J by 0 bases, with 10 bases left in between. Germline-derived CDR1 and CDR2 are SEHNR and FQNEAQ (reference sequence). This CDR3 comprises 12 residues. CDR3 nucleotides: TGTGCCACCGGAGCCTCCTCCTACGAGCAGTACTTC. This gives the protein CATGASSYEQYF.

The CDR3 nucleotides are TGTGCCAGCAGCCAACGGCCAGGGGGGAACACTGAAGCTTTCTTT. Translated: CASSQRPGGNTEAFF. This chain joins TRBV3-1 (or the pseudogene TRBV3-2) and TRBJ1-1; 7 nucleotides line up with TRBD1. With 2 bases clipped from V and 1 base from J, the junction kept 4 bases outside the gene matches. The CDR3 totals 15 residues. Germline values: CDR1 LGHDT, CDR2 YNNKEL (reference sequence).

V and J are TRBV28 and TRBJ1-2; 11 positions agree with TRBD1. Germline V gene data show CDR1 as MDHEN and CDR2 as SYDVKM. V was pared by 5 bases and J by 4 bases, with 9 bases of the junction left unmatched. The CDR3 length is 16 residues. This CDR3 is CASSPTRTGGSYGYTF. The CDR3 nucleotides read TGTGCCAGCAGTCCTACCCGGACAGGGGGCTCCTATGGCTACACCTTC.

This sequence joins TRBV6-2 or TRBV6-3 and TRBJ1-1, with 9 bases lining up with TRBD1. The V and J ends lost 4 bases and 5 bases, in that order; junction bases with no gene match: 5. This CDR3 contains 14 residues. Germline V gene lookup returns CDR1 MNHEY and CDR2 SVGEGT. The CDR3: CASSSTGGRTEAFF. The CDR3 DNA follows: TGTGCCAGCAGTTCCACAGGGGGCCGTACTGAAGCTTTCTTT.

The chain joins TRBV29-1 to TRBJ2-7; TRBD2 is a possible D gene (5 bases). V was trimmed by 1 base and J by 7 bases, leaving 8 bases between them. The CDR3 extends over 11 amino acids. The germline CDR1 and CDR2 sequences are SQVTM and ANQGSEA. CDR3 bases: TGCAGCGTTGAAGCGGGGAGTGAGCAGTACTTC. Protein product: CSVEAGSEQYF.

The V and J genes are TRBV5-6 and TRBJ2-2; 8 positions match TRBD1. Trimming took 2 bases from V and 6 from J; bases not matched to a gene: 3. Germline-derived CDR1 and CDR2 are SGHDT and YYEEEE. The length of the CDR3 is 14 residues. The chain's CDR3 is CASSFNRGAGELFF. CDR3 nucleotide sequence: TGTGCCAGCAGCTTTAACAGGGGGGCCGGGGAGCTGTTTTTT.